A selection of T cell receptor beta chains follows, all from one sample in a study of blood T cell repertoires in COVID-19. Using immunoSEQ multiplex PCR, the repertoire was profiled, and TCRdb retains in-frame clones only, with some absent. This sample has some 250,000 clones, with approximately 80% found just once. Sequencing input: PBMCs or T cells enriched from blood (not recorded which). These receptors were obtained from a man aged 35 to 55 who had recovered from COVID-19. CDR3s include the opening cysteine and the closing phenylalanine or tryptophan. Each record gives: clone size, D gene, V gene, J gene, CDR3 protein, CDR3 DNA. A D gene is named only where the DNA matches it firmly. Clone size, where shown, is once, few, many, or a class for clones that have expanded.

once,-,TRBV6-5,TRBJ2-5,CASSFTAVARETQYF,TGTGCCAGCAGTTTTACAGCGGTAGCGCGGGAGACCCAGTACTTC
-,TRBD1,TRBV28,TRBJ1-4,CASRIETGGAGKLFF,TGTGCCAGCAGGATTGAGACAGGGGGCGCAGGAAAACTGTTTTTT
-,-,TRBV18,TRBJ1-1,CASSPPKAGGTEAFF,TGTGCCAGCTCACCACCAAAGGCCGGGGGAACTGAAGCTTTCTTT
-,TRBD1,TRBV24-1,TRBJ2-6,CATSETGVGANVLTF,TGTGCCACCAGTGAAACAGGGGTAGGGGCCAACGTCCTGACTTTC
few,-,TRBV7-2,TRBJ1-3,CASSSIRGSGNTIYF,TGTGCCAGCAGCTCAATAAGGGGCTCTGGAAACACCATATATTTT
-,-,TRBV5-4,TRBJ1-1,CASRPRGTPNTEAFF,TGTGCCAGCAGACCCCGGGGGACTCCGAACACTGAAGCTTTCTTT
-,-,TRBV10-3,TRBJ2-2,CAINGPNTGELFF,TGTGCCATCAATGGGCCGAACACCGGGGAGCTGTTTTTT
-,-,TRBV7-3,TRBJ1-2,CASKGSGRPGYTF,TGTGCCAGCAAGGGGTCCGGGCGGCCTGGCTACACCTTC
-,TRBD2,TRBV19,TRBJ2-2,CASSHRPGTSGRGRELFF,TGTGCCAGTAGTCATCGGCCCGGGACTAGCGGGAGGGGGCGGGAGCTGTTTTTT
-,TRBD2,TRBV9,TRBJ2-3,CASTTLAGGDTQYF,TGTGCCAGCACCACCTTAGCGGGAGGCGATACGCAGTATTTT
-,TRBD2,TRBV11-2,TRBJ2-7,CASSRTSGPYEQYF,TGTGCCAGCAGCCGGACTAGCGGGCCCTACGAGCAGTACTTC
-,-,TRBV6-5,TRBJ1-4,CASSYRREDEKLFF,TGTGCCAGCAGTTACAGGAGGGAAGATGAAAAACTGTTTTTT
-,-,TRBV6-5,TRBJ2-7,CASSTYEQYF,TGTGCCAGCAGCACATACGAGCAGTACTTC
-,-,TRBV12-3/TRBV12-4,TRBJ2-3,CASSINREDTQYF,TGTGCCAGCAGTATCAACAGGGAAGATACGCAGTATTTT
-,TRBD1,TRBV18,TRBJ1-2,CASSSATGNGYTF,TGTGCCAGCTCCTCCGCGACAGGGAATGGCTACACCTTC